This record concerns one T cell receptor beta chain sequence. Its specificity is unknown. This sample is part of a study of T cell repertoires in cytomegalovirus infection. Background on the study: Recently identified HLA-C-restricted CMV epitopes were among the peptides used. It can be stated that public TCR beta signatures indicated CMV infection as well as a matching HLA type.

Study results and limitations: The ex vivo response showed dominance by HLA-C-restricted CMV-specific TCR beta clonotypes.

The V gene's germline CDR1 is LGHNA and CDR2 YSLEER. V lost 0 bases to trimming and J lost 0 bases, with 6 bases between them. The CDR3 is 15 amino acids. TCRdb re-derived calls from the reads in MiXCR, one entry per CDR3 protein. This table has about 50,000 distinct CDR3 sequences, roughly 21% appearing once. The receptor was isolated from a human donor in good health (CMV status not recorded). Some clones in this sample may be carry-over from other donors' samples. Sequencing used CD8+ T cells from cultured PBMCs, obtained from culture after CMV antigen stimulation. V usage is TRBV4-3 and J usage is TRBJ1-5; D not resolved. As DNA, the CDR3 is TGCGCCAGCAGCCAAGATGTGAATAGCAATCAGCCCCAGCATTTT. Amino acids: CASSQDVNSNQPQHF.